This T cell receptor (beta chain) derives from a study of blood T cell repertoires in COVID-19 (dated by TCRdb to 2019 to 2021). For the wider study: The collaborator samples originated in the United States, Italy and Spain and spanned the acute and convalescent phases of COVID-19. Samples came from the ongoing ImmuneRACE study (first 160 participants) plus 1,254 subjects from 6 global collaborators. The sample metadata nearly always contained a de-identified subject ID, COVID-19 status, age in years and sex. Where HLA class I and class II types were available, the types were taken from metadata supplied by the sample provider, not from assay-based typing. The prospective study material was composed of cDNA or gDNA derived from T cells, B-cell-depleted T cells, or PBMCs. Deeply sampled blood TCRbeta repertoires from subjects exposed to, actively infected with, or recovered from COVID-19 were included in the dataset. A freely available public database, intended as a resource for researchers studying the immune response to SARS-CoV-2, is where the repertoires were released. The paper's findings and limits, for the study overall: How much clinical and demographic metadata was included differed by source and by participant, and the metadata was provided uncurated.

TCRbeta CDR3 regions were amplified from genomic DNA using the immunoSEQ Assay, a bias-controlled multiplex PCR. As for the original processing: Nucleated cell counts per sample were estimated from amplification of reference gene primers within the assay. To quantify the absolute abundance of each unique TCRbeta CDR3 rearrangement, sequence reads were collapsed and filtered. For each sample, productive Simpson clonality was calculated by taking the square root of Simpson's diversity index across productive rearrangements. TCRdb's version of the immuneACCESS table is confined to in-frame rearrangements and falls short of the full clone set. An unresolved V gene accounts for under half of the shortfall where checked; the remainder is of unknown origin. V and J calls and clone size are as listed in that table; D and trimming were resolved from the DNA. This sample gives 90,000 to 150,000 clones in total; 88% of them show up just once. The top ten clonotypes cover roughly 1% of the sample.

As for this clone: Its antigen specificity is not known. No clone much larger than this one lies a single base away; base qualities are absent.

V drops 0 bases and J drops 3 bases, leaving 12 bases in between. The CDR3 sequence holds 15 residues, the cysteine and phenylalanine included. CDR3 DNA is the only sequence kept; it has 45 bases, read in frame from the first base. Looking up the germline V gene yields CDR1 LGHNA and CDR2 YSLEER. The collaborating institutions used their own protocols to collect whole blood in K2EDTA tubes. For TCRbeta analysis, collaborators shipped samples as frozen whole blood, isolated PBMCs, or DNA extracted from either of those sample types. This TCR was sampled from a woman between 50 and 59 years old with active or convalescent COVID-19. This chain joins TRBV4-3 to TRBJ2-7; a tentative D call is TRBD2 (5 bases match). Specimen: peripheral blood. The nucleotide sequence is given as TGCGCCAGCAGCCAAGAGAGCGGTACCCTCTACGAGCAGTACTTC. This sequence encodes CASSQESGTLYEQYF.